The rows below give T cell receptor beta chains drawn from one sample of a study of human T cells and chemical hapten exposure. TCRdb re-analysed the RACE reads in MiXCR, keeping a single row per CDR3 protein. The sample shows a few hundred thousand distinct CDR3 sequences, nearly 6.5% of them seen only once. The input for sequencing was whole blood, taken in connection with sensitization to the hapten diphenylcyclopropenone (DPC). The receptors shown here come from a woman aged 18-29 years with alopecia areata. Some clones in this sample may be carry-over from other donors' samples. Both conserved end residues are part of each CDR3. Fields, in order: CDR3 length, J gene, V gene, CDR3 protein.

CDR3 length: 13; J gene: TRBJ2-3; V gene: TRBV20-1; CDR3 protein: CSALHGRADTQYF
CDR3 length: 14; J gene: TRBJ2-4; V gene: TRBV5-1; CDR3 protein: CASSGLGSPHIQYF
CDR3 length: 14; J gene: TRBJ2-2; V gene: TRBV13; CDR3 protein: CASSHGRNTGELFF
CDR3 length: 15; J gene: TRBJ1-1; V gene: TRBV4-3; CDR3 protein: CASSQEQGRPTEAFF
CDR3 length: 13; J gene: TRBJ2-1; V gene: TRBV29-1; CDR3 protein: CSVGDNTYNEQFF
CDR3 length: 15; J gene: TRBJ2-1; V gene: TRBV20-1; CDR3 protein: CSARGFSGDYNEQFF
CDR3 length: 13; J gene: TRBJ2-7; V gene: TRBV6-1; CDR3 protein: CASSQQGPYEQYF
CDR3 length: 15; J gene: TRBJ1-4; V gene: TRBV7-9; CDR3 protein: CASSLSRGAGEKLFF
CDR3 length: 13; J gene: TRBJ2-7; V gene: TRBV7-9; CDR3 protein: CASSLAHREEQYF
CDR3 length: 15; J gene: TRBJ1-5; V gene: TRBV24-1; CDR3 protein: CATSDPGTGDQPQHF
CDR3 length: 15; J gene: TRBJ2-3; V gene: TRBV7-2; CDR3 protein: CASSLTSGVEDTQYF
CDR3 length: 15; J gene: TRBJ2-7; V gene: TRBV6-1; CDR3 protein: CASSGMTGGTYEQYF
CDR3 length: 12; J gene: TRBJ1-1; V gene: TRBV29-1; CDR3 protein: CSVIPLNTEAFF
CDR3 length: 12; J gene: TRBJ2-7; V gene: TRBV10-3; CDR3 protein: CAIGQGAYEQYF
CDR3 length: 16; J gene: TRBJ2-7; V gene: TRBV5-1; CDR3 protein: CASSLAVPGSRNEQYF
CDR3 length: 13; J gene: TRBJ1-2; V gene: TRBV27; CDR3 protein: CASSGGILYGYTF
CDR3 length: 13; J gene: TRBJ1-5; V gene: TRBV7-2; CDR3 protein: CASSSFLGVPQHF
CDR3 length: 17; J gene: TRBJ2-2; V gene: TRBV10-2; CDR3 protein: CASRHRTSGRGTGELFF
CDR3 length: 14; J gene: TRBJ1-2; V gene: TRBV2; CDR3 protein: CASSDQGQNYGYTF
CDR3 length: 13; J gene: TRBJ2-7; V gene: TRBV6-1; CDR3 protein: CAATEGGPYEQYF
CDR3 length: 19; J gene: TRBJ1-3; V gene: TRBV29-1; CDR3 protein: CSVEDWDRVGPLSGNTIYF
CDR3 length: 15; J gene: TRBJ1-1; V gene: TRBV29-1; CDR3 protein: CSVVRGGTMNTEAFF
CDR3 length: 16; J gene: TRBJ1-5; V gene: TRBV7-2; CDR3 protein: CASSLAGGRRDQPQHF
CDR3 length: 15; J gene: TRBJ2-5; V gene: TRBV4-3; CDR3 protein: CASSRLTGGKETQYF
CDR3 length: 12; J gene: TRBJ2-3; V gene: TRBV9; CDR3 protein: CASSVQGDTQYF
CDR3 length: 17; J gene: TRBJ2-5; V gene: TRBV7-2; CDR3 protein: CASRRSESQGARGTQYF
CDR3 length: 19; J gene: TRBJ2-2; V gene: TRBV12-3/TRBV12-4; CDR3 protein: CASSRPYASGTVNTGELFF
CDR3 length: 14; J gene: TRBJ1-1; V gene: TRBV6-5; CDR3 protein: CASSYAGRNTEAFF
CDR3 length: 14; J gene: TRBJ2-4; V gene: TRBV28; CDR3 protein: CASREGTAKNIQYF
CDR3 length: 16; J gene: TRBJ1-1; V gene: TRBV3-1; CDR3 protein: CASSQDLGPGDTEAFF
CDR3 length: 13; J gene: TRBJ2-5; V gene: TRBV7-6; CDR3 protein: CASSGAGWETQYF
CDR3 length: 14; J gene: TRBJ1-2; V gene: TRBV24-1; CDR3 protein: CATSGDGFNYGYTF
CDR3 length: 13; J gene: TRBJ2-1; V gene: TRBV6-2/TRBV6-3; CDR3 protein: CASSLTSLHEQFF
CDR3 length: 15; J gene: TRBJ2-1; V gene: TRBV4-3; CDR3 protein: CASSHGTTSYNEQFF
CDR3 length: 15; J gene: TRBJ2-1; V gene: TRBV4-1; CDR3 protein: CASSQGDGAYNEQFF
CDR3 length: 16; J gene: TRBJ2-3; V gene: TRBV12-3/TRBV12-4; CDR3 protein: CASSSWTGAGVDTQYF
CDR3 length: 16; J gene: TRBJ1-1; V gene: TRBV7-8; CDR3 protein: CASSSNMGHPNTEAFF
CDR3 length: 15; J gene: TRBJ1-6; V gene: TRBV4-3; CDR3 protein: CASSQLGDYNSPLHF
CDR3 length: 15; J gene: TRBJ2-2; V gene: TRBV20-1; CDR3 protein: CSAAIGLTLTGELFF
CDR3 length: 12; J gene: TRBJ2-7; V gene: TRBV5-6; CDR3 protein: CASRAEAYEQYF
CDR3 length: 16; J gene: TRBJ1-4; V gene: TRBV5-1; CDR3 protein: CASSLATRSVNEKLFF
CDR3 length: 16; J gene: TRBJ1-5; V gene: TRBV6-2/TRBV6-3; CDR3 protein: CASSYVRGSGNQPQHF
CDR3 length: 13; J gene: TRBJ2-7; V gene: TRBV7-9; CDR3 protein: CASSPTGTYEQYF
CDR3 length: 14; J gene: TRBJ2-7; V gene: TRBV6-5; CDR3 protein: CASSYPPGGHEQYF
CDR3 length: 13; J gene: TRBJ2-1; V gene: TRBV7-2; CDR3 protein: CASSLGEYNEQFF
CDR3 length: 12; J gene: TRBJ1-1; V gene: TRBV21-1; CDR3 protein: CASSKGGRCAFF
CDR3 length: 17; J gene: TRBJ2-5; V gene: TRBV7-2; CDR3 protein: CASSPAGAGVYPETQYF
CDR3 length: 13; J gene: TRBJ1-2; V gene: TRBV7-2; CDR3 protein: CASSFYGNYGYTF
CDR3 length: 16; J gene: TRBJ1-2; V gene: TRBV5-5; CDR3 protein: CASSWGPSLQSTGYTF
CDR3 length: 15; J gene: TRBJ1-4; V gene: TRBV7-2; CDR3 protein: CASSLVAGLREKLFF
CDR3 length: 14; J gene: TRBJ2-7; V gene: TRBV5-6; CDR3 protein: CASSLPGGSYEQYF
CDR3 length: 15; J gene: TRBJ1-4; V gene: TRBV6-5; CDR3 protein: CASSPGRTTNEKLFF